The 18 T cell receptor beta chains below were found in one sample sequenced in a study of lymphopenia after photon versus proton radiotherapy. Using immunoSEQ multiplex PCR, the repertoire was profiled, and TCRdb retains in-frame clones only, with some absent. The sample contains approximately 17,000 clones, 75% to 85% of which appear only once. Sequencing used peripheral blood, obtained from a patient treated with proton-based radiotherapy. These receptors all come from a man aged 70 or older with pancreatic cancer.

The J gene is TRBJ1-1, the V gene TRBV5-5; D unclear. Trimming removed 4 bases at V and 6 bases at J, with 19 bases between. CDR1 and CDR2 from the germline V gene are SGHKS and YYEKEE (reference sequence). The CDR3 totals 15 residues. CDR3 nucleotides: TGTGCCAGCAGCACGTTTAGACCGGGAGACCCTGAAGCTTTCTTT. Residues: CASSTFRPGDPEAFF.

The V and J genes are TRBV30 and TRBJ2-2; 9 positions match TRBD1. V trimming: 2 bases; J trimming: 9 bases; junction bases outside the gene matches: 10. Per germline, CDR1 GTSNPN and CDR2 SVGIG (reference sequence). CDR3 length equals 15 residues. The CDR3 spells CAWSTRGQGSRELFF. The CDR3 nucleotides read TGTGCCTGGAGTACCCGGGGACAGGGCTCCCGGGAGCTGTTTTTT.

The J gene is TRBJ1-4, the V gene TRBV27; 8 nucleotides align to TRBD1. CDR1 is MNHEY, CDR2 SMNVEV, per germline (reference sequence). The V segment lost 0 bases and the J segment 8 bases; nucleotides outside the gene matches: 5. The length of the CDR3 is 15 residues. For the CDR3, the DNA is TGTGCCAGCAGTTTATCCGGGACAGGCTTAGAAAAACTGTTTTTT. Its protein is CASSLSGTGLEKLFF.

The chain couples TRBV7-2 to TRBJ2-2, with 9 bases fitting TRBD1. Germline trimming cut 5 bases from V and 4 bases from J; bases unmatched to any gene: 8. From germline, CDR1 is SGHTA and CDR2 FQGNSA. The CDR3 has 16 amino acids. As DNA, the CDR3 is TGTGCCAGCAGCACCACAGGGGGCGTAGGCACCGGGGAGCTGTTTTTT. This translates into CASSTTGGVGTGELFF.

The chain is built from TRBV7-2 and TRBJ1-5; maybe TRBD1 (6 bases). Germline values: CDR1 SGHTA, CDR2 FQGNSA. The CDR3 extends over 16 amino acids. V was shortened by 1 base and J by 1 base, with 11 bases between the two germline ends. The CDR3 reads CASSLVGGRSNQPQHF. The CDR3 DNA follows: TGTGCCAGCAGCTTAGTTGGGGGCCGCAGCAATCAGCCCCAGCATTTT.

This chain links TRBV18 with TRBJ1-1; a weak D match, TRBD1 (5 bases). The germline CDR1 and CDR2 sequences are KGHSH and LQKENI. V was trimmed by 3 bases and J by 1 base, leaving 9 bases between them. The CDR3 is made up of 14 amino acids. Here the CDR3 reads CASSPGGTNTEAFF. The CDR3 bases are TGTGCCAGCTCACCTGGGGGAACGAACACTGAAGCTTTCTTT.

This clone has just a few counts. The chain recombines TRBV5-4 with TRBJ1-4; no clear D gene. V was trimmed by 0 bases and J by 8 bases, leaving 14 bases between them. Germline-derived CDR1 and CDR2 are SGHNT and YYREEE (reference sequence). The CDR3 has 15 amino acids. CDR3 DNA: TGTGCCAGCAGCTTGGGGCCCTCGGGCCGGGAAAAACTGTTTTTT. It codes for CASSLGPSGREKLFF.

The chain's CDR3 is CASSAQSPDTQYF. CDR3 sequence (DNA): TGTGCCAGCAGCGCCCAGTCACCAGATACGCAGTATTTT. The chain uses TRBV7-9 and TRBJ2-3; D is uncertain. Trimming pared 5 bases from V and 4 bases from J, leaving 10 bases between. The CDR3 is 13 residues long. CDR1 is SEHNR, CDR2 FQNEAQ, per germline (reference sequence).

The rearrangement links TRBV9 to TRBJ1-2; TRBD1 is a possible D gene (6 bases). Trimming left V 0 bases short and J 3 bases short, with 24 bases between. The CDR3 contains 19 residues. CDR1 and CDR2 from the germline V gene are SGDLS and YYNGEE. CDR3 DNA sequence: TGTGCCAGCAGCGTAGCCCTAGGGCCAGTGGGGACAAGGGACTATGGCTACACCTTC. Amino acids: CASSVALGPVGTRDYGYTF.

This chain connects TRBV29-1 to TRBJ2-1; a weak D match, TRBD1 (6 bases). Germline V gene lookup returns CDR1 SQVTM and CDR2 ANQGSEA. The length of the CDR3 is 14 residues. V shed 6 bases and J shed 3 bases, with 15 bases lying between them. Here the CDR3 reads CSVVRGGDYNEQFF. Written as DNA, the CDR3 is TGCAGCGTGGTGAGAGGGGGTGACTACAATGAGCAGTTCTTC.

The CDR3 spells CASSVRAFGEKLFF. CDR3 nucleotide sequence: TGTGCCAGCAGCGTACGGGCTTTTGGTGAAAAACTGTTTTTT. The rearrangement uses TRBV9 and TRBJ1-4; the D is unclear. This CDR3 contains 14 residues. Germline CDR1 and CDR2: SGDLS and YYNGEE. Trimming cost V 1 base and J 7 bases, with 11 bases left between them.

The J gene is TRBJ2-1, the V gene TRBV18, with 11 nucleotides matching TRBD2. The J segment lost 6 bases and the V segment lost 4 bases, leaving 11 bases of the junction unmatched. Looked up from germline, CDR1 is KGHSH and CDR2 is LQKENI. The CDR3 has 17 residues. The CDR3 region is CASSLSGGAALFNEQFF. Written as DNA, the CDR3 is TGTGCCAGCTCACTTAGCGGGGGGGCGGCCCTTTTCAATGAGCAGTTCTTC.

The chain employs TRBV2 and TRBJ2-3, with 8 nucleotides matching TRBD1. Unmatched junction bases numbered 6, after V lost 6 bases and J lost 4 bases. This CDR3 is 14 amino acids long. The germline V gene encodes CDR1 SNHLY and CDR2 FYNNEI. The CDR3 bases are TGTGCCAGCAGGACCGGACAGGGCCCAGATACGCAGTATTTT. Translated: CASRTGQGPDTQYF.

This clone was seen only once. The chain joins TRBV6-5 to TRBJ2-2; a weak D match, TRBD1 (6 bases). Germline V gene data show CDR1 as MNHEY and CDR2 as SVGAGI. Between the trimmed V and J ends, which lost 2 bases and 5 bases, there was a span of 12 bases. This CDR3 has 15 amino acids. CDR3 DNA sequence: TGTGCCAGCAGTTACCTTCAGGGGTATACCGGGGAGCTGTTTTTT. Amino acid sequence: CASSYLQGYTGELFF.

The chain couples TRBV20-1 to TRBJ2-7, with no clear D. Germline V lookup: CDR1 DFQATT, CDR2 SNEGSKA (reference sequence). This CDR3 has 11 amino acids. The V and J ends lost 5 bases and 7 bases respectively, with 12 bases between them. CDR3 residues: CSAGVVQEQYF. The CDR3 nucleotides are TGCAGTGCTGGGGTGGTCCAAGAGCAGTACTTC.

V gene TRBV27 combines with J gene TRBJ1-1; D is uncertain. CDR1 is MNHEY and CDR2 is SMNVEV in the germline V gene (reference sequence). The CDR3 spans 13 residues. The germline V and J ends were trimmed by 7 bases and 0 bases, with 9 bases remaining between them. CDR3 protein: CASTTSMNTEAFF. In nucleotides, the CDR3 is TGTGCCAGCACAACATCCATGAACACTGAAGCTTTCTTT.

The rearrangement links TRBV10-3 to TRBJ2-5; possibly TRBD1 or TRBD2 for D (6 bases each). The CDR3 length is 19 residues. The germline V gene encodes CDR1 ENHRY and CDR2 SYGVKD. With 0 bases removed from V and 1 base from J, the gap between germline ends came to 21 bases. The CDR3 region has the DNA TGTGCCATCAGTGAGTCGGTCGGGAAGCGGAGGGGGGTCCAAGAGACCCAGTACTTC. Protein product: CAISESVGKRRGVQETQYF.

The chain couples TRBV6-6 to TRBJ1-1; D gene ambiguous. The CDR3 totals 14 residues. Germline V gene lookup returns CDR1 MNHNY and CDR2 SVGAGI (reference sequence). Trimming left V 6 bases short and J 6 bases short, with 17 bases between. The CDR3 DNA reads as TGTGCCAGCAGCCCTACCGGTTTGAGGGCTGAAGCTTTCTTT. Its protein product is CASSPTGLRAEAFF.